One sample yielded the 27 T cell receptor beta chains listed below, sequenced in a study of T cell responses to AZD1222 COVID-19 vaccine. TCRdb's table, derived via immunoSEQ multiplex PCR, lists solely in-frame clones and lacks some. The data show 90,000 to 130,000 clones, with 65% to 85% seen just once and roughly 4.8% held by the top ten. The sequenced sample was peripheral blood, obtained on day 0 of AZD1222 vaccination. These receptors were obtained from an adult in good health.

This chain connects TRBV5-4 to TRBJ1-2; TRBD1 matches 7 bases. Germline CDR1 and CDR2: SGHNT and YYREEE (reference sequence). Trimming cost V 5 bases and J 4 bases; bases outside gene matches: 8. The CDR3 sequence is 14 residues long. This CDR3 reads CASSPRQGGYGYTF. CDR3 DNA sequence: TGTGCCAGCAGTCCCCGACAGGGCGGCTATGGCTACACCTTC.

This chain connects TRBV9 to TRBJ1-6; no reliable D call. Per germline, CDR1 SGDLS and CDR2 YYNGEE. V shed 3 bases and J shed 3 bases, with 4 bases lying between them. The CDR3 contains 13 residues. CDR3 sequence reads: CASSDDYNSPLHF. The CDR3 region has the DNA TGTGCCAGCAGCGACGACTATAATTCACCCCTCCACTTT.

The genes are TRBV6-1 and TRBJ2-1; no definite D call. The length of the CDR3 is 14 residues. The V end was cut by 4 bases, the J end by 1 base, with 8 bases between. Germline CDR1 is MNHNS and CDR2 is SASEGT. The CDR3, as DNA: TGTGCCAGCAGTGTGGGCGGATCCTACAATGAGCAGTTCTTC. The encoded protein is CASSVGGSYNEQFF.

The CDR3 loop is CASSPEGTGGAEQYF. The CDR3 bases are TGTGCCAGCAGCCCGGAAGGGACAGGGGGCGCCGAGCAGTACTTC. V usage is TRBV5-6 and J usage is TRBJ2-7; 12 nucleotides line up with TRBD1. J was trimmed by 6 bases and V by 4 bases; bases with no gene match: 8. This CDR3 comprises 15 residues. Germline V gene data show CDR1 as SGHDT and CDR2 as YYEEEE.

In this sample, this clone turned up once. V usage is TRBV5-1 and J usage is TRBJ1-5, with unresolved D. The CDR3 totals 13 residues. Trimming left V 1 base short and J 2 bases short, with 4 bases between. CDR1 is SGHRS, CDR2 YFSETQ, per germline. The CDR3 DNA is TGCGCCAGCAGCTTGCGGGGCAATCAGCCCCAGCATTTT. Translated, it gives CASSLRGNQPQHF.

This clone came up once. The rearrangement joins TRBV28 to TRBJ2-2; D remains unclear. CDR3 length: 13 amino acids. Germline V lookup: CDR1 MDHEN, CDR2 SYDVKM. The V and J ends lost 2 bases and 6 bases respectively, with 7 bases between them. CDR3 in amino acids: CASSLIRSGELFF. The CDR3, as DNA: TGTGCCAGCAGTTTAATTAGGTCCGGGGAGCTGTTTTTT.

This clone showed up many times. The chain recombines TRBV6-5 with TRBJ1-2; possibly TRBD1 for D (5 bases). V shed 4 bases and J shed 4 bases, with 10 bases lying between them. The CDR3 contains 13 residues. Germline V gene sequence: CDR1 MNHEY, CDR2 SVGAGI. CDR3 sequence: CASSSRQLYGYTF. The CDR3 nucleotides read TGTGCCAGCAGTTCAAGACAGCTCTATGGCTACACCTTC.

V gene TRBV7-4 combines with J gene TRBJ2-3, with TRBD2 identical over 9 bases. Looked up from germline, CDR1 is SGHVT and CDR2 is SQSDAQ. V shed 3 bases, J shed 1 base, and the junction held 8 bases outside the gene matches. CDR3 length: 17 residues. CDR3 DNA: TGTGCCAGCAGCTTTATCCGCGGGGGGGCTTGCACAGATACGCAGTATTTT. Its protein product is CASSFIRGGACTDTQYF.

This sequence joins TRBV15 and TRBJ1-2; TRBD1 matches at 7 bases. Germline lookup yields CDR1 LNHNV and CDR2 YYDKDF (reference sequence). The CDR3 is made up of 19 amino acids. J lost 0 bases, V lost 0 bases, and 13 bases had no gene match. The CDR3 loop is CATSRDRATGVVANYGYTF. CDR3 nucleotide sequence: TGTGCCACCAGCAGAGATCGGGCAACAGGGGTAGTTGCTAACTATGGCTACACCTTC.

This clone has a single count. The chain joins TRBV3-1 (or the pseudogene TRBV3-2) to TRBJ2-2; D is unresolved. Germline V gives CDR1 LGHDT, CDR2 YNNKEL (reference sequence). The CDR3 covers 14 residues. Trimming cost V 0 bases and J 9 bases, with 11 bases left between them. CDR3 sequence: CASSQDSSLRELFF. The CDR3 DNA reads as TGTGCCAGCAGCCAAGACTCTAGTTTACGGGAGCTGTTTTTT.

This chain links TRBV11-2 with TRBJ2-2, with 11 bases matching TRBD2. CDR1 is SGHAT and CDR2 is FQNNGV in the germline V gene. This CDR3 comprises 17 residues. J was trimmed by 0 bases and V by 5 bases; bases with no gene match: 5. CDR3 sequence: CASSPGTSGANTGELFF. In DNA, the CDR3 is TGTGCCAGCAGCCCCGGGACTAGCGGCGCGAACACCGGGGAGCTGTTTTTT.

This chain links TRBV23-1 with TRBJ1-2; 9 nucleotides align to TRBD1. TRBV23-1 is identified as an open reading frame with a role that is uncertain. With 2 bases clipped from V and 8 bases from J, the junction kept 27 bases outside the gene matches. The CDR3 is 21 amino acids. The CDR3 DNA reads as TGCGCCAGCAGTCAACCGGGACAGGGAGGTATTATCTTCCTCCCAGATATGGGCTACACCTTC. This gives the protein CASSQPGQGGIIFLPDMGYTF.

This clone has just a few counts. The genes are TRBV6-5 and TRBJ1-4; 9 bases fit TRBD1. Unmatched junction bases numbered 0, after V lost 0 bases and J lost 10 bases. CDR3 length equals 13 residues. Germline CDR1 is MNHEY and CDR2 is SVGAGI. CDR3 in amino acids: CASSYSTGGKLFF. CDR3 sequence (DNA): TGTGCCAGCAGTTACTCGACAGGGGGAAAACTGTTTTTT.

The chain is built from TRBV7-6 and TRBJ2-1; a weak D match, TRBD1 (6 bases). CDR1 and CDR2 (germline): SGHVS, FNYEAQ. The V end was cut by 5 bases, the J end by 12 bases, with 20 bases between. The length of the CDR3 is 14 residues. CDR3 nucleotide sequence: TGTGCCAGCAGCACGCGTTTTACAGGGACGGGGCAGTTCTTC. Translating gives CASSTRFTGTGQFF.

The V call is TRBV6-5, the J call TRBJ2-5; D possibly matches TRBD1 or TRBD2 (5 bases each). The CDR3 spans 11 residues. Trimming shortened V by 4 bases and J by 10 bases, and 10 bases separated the two germline ends. Germline V gives CDR1 MNHEY, CDR2 SVGAGI. The CDR3 bases are TGTGCCAGCAGTTTGGGACCCCACCAGTACTTC. Protein: CASSLGPHQYF.

The chain uses TRBV4-3 and TRBJ1-6; a weak D match, TRBD1 (6 bases). Germline CDR1 reads LGHNA; CDR2 reads YSLEER. V lost 1 base and J lost 7, with 11 bases in between. The CDR3 sequence is 15 residues long. The CDR3 DNA sequence: TGCGCCAGCAGCCAAGGTCTGACAGGCAATTCACCCCTCCACTTT. Translation: CASSQGLTGNSPLHF.

For the CDR3, the DNA is TGTGCCAGCACAAAGGGACAGGAATATGGCTACACCTTC. Its translation is CASTKGQEYGYTF. The gene calls are TRBV12-3 or TRBV12-4 and TRBJ1-2; 8 bases fit TRBD1. The CDR3 runs to 13 residues. Trimming at V came to 7 bases and at J to 5 bases, leaving 6 bases not matched to a gene.

This chain connects TRBV7-8 to TRBJ2-7; a possible D gene is TRBD1 (6 bases). Deletions cut 1 base from V and 2 bases from J, with 9 bases between. The CDR3 has 14 amino acids. Germline V gene lookup returns CDR1 SGHVS and CDR2 FQNEAQ. The DNA of the CDR3 is TGTGCCAGCAGCTTAGTACAGGGCGCCTACGAGCAGTACTTC. It yields the protein CASSLVQGAYEQYF.

This clone has just one count. This chain links TRBV7-9 with TRBJ2-7; D is perhaps TRBD1 (5 bases). V dropped 2 bases and J dropped 6 bases, with 11 bases sitting between them. Germline V gives CDR1 SEHNR, CDR2 FQNEAQ (reference sequence). The CDR3 runs to 13 residues. The CDR3 nucleotides read TGTGCCAGCAGCTTACGAGATGGGGCCGAGCAGTACTTC. This sequence encodes CASSLRDGAEQYF.

CDR3 in DNA: TGTGCCAGCAGTCAGGACCCGGGGAGGACTGAAGCTTTCTTT. Protein: CASSQDPGRTEAFF. V gene TRBV6-6 combines with J gene TRBJ1-1, with D hard to call. Per germline, CDR1 MNHNY and CDR2 SVGAGI (reference sequence). The V gene lost 5 bases and the J gene lost 5 bases, with 15 bases spanning the gap. This CDR3 comprises 14 residues.

Worth noting for this clone: The identical CDR3 is also encoded by other nucleotide sequences in the sample. The chain links TRBV7-2 to TRBJ1-5; 9 positions agree with TRBD1. Germline V gene data show CDR1 as SGHTA and CDR2 as FQGNSA. CDR3 length: 14 amino acids. Unmatched junction bases numbered 2, after V lost 4 bases and J lost 4 bases. CDR3 sequence (DNA): TGTGCCAGCAGCTCGACAGGGGGAAATCAGCCCCAGCATTTT. This gives the protein CASSSTGGNQPQHF.

Comment on this clone: The sample has other DNA sequences that encode this CDR3 too. The CDR3 protein is CASSYSTATNEKLFF. DNA of the CDR3: TGTGCCAGCAGTTACTCCACGGCAACTAATGAAAAACTGTTTTTT. The chain couples TRBV6-5 to TRBJ1-4, with no clear D. V was shortened by 0 bases and J by 0 bases, with 5 bases between the two germline ends. The length of the CDR3 is 15 residues. Looked up from germline, CDR1 is MNHEY and CDR2 is SVGAGI.

This sequence joins TRBV28 and TRBJ1-2; TRBD1 might be the D (6 bases). Trimming removed 3 bases from V and 3 bases from J, with 8 bases in between. The germline CDR1 and CDR2 sequences are MDHEN and SYDVKM. The CDR3 extends over 13 amino acids. The DNA of the CDR3 is TGTGCCAGCAGTTTCAACAGGGACTATGGCTACACCTTC. Its protein is CASSFNRDYGYTF.

This chain joins TRBV4-3 and TRBJ1-1, with a weak D call TRBD1 (6 bases). V lost 3 bases, J lost 5 bases, and 16 bases lay in between. The germline V gene encodes CDR1 LGHNA and CDR2 YSLEER. The CDR3 runs 15 residues. The CDR3 loop reads CASSQKAGAQTEAFF. The CDR3 region has the DNA TGCGCCAGCAGCCAGAAGGCAGGGGCACAAACTGAAGCTTTCTTT.

A note on this clone: Other DNA sequences in the sample encode the same CDR3. V and J are TRBV5-1 and TRBJ2-7; the D gene is possibly TRBD1 (6 bases). Germline V gives CDR1 SGHRS, CDR2 YFSETQ. Trimming shortened V by 0 bases and J by 1 base, and 8 bases separated the two germline ends. The CDR3 totals 14 residues. Here the CDR3 reads CASSLDGQSYEQYF. The CDR3 DNA follows: TGCGCCAGCAGCTTGGACGGACAGTCCTACGAGCAGTACTTC.

This clone was seen only a few times. The chain employs TRBV6-5 and TRBJ1-3; D is uncertain. There are 14 residues in the CDR3. V shed 7 bases and J shed 0 bases, with 10 bases lying between them. CDR1 is MNHEY and CDR2 is SVGAGI in the germline V gene. The CDR3 bases are TGTGCCAGCACTCGGGCAGACTCTGGAAACACCATATATTTT. Amino acid sequence: CASTRADSGNTIYF.

This chain connects TRBV7-8 to TRBJ2-1; 9 bases are shared with TRBD2. Losses at the gene ends were 5 bases for V and 10 bases for J; bases not matched to a gene: 12. The CDR3 is made up of 15 amino acids. Germline loops: CDR1 SGHVS, CDR2 FQNEAQ. The CDR3 protein is CASSPHELAGYEQFF. In DNA form, the CDR3 reads TGTGCCAGCAGCCCCCATGAGCTAGCGGGATACGAGCAGTTCTTC. The full variable domain, completed using reference TRBV7-8 and TRBJ2-1, is GAGVSQSPRYKVAKRGQDVALRCDPISGHVSLFWYQQALGQGPEFLTYFQNEAQLDKSGLPSDRFFAERPEGSVSTLKIQRTQQEDSAVYLCASSPHELAGYEQFFGPGTRLTVL.